Listed below are T cell receptor beta chains from one sample, sequenced in a study of spatial heterogeneity in lung cancer. MiXCR, run by TCRdb on the 5' RACE reads, gives a single entry per CDR3 protein. The data hold under 30,000 distinct CDR3 sequences, with 5% to 6.5% observed a single time. Specimen: PBMCs, collected at follow-up. These receptors originate from a male donor with early-stage non-small cell lung cancer. Both conserved end residues are part of each CDR3. D genes are given only for firm matches. Clone size is shown for a subset of rows, as once, few, many or a class of expanded clone.

>TRBV6-2/TRBV6-3|TRBJ1-1|few|NA
CASTLPGRTEAFF
TGTGCCAGCACCTTACCGGGGAGGACTGAAGCTTTCTTT
>TRBV11-3|TRBJ2-3|many|NA
CASSLEYTDTQYF
TGTGCCAGCAGCTTAGAATACACAGATACGCAGTATTTT
>TRBV20-1|TRBJ2-1|few|TRBD1
CSAPFPGTAYNEQFF
TGCAGTGCACCTTTTCCCGGGACAGCATACAATGAGCAGTTCTTC
>TRBV6-5|TRBJ1-1|many|NA
CASSYSVNSRGGSEAFF
TGTGCCAGCAGTTACTCGGTGAACTCCCGGGGAGGTTCTGAAGCTTTCTTT
>TRBV20-1|TRBJ1-2|many|NA
CSASGGYAMGYTF
TGCAGTGCTAGTGGGGGTTACGCTATGGGCTACACCTTC
>TRBV20-1|TRBJ2-7|many|NA
CSARDLETTYEQYF
TGCAGTGCTAGAGATCTGGAGACAACCTACGAGCAGTACTTC
>TRBV20-1|TRBJ2-1|few|TRBD2
CSANSGGPNEQFF
TGCAGTGCTAATAGCGGGGGGCCCAATGAGCAGTTCTTC
>TRBV20-1|TRBJ1-5|few|TRBD1
CSATSDRDNKNSNQPQHF
TGCAGTGCTACCTCAGACAGGGATAACAAGAATAGCAATCAGCCCCAGCATTTT
>TRBV19|TRBJ1-2|few|NA
CASSLLTGYYGYTF
TGTGCCAGTAGTTTACTGACAGGTTACTATGGCTACACCTTC
>TRBV3-1|TRBJ2-7|few|NA
CASCRGTTYEQYF
TGTGCCAGCTGCCGAGGAACCACCTACGAGCAGTACTTC
>TRBV4-1|TRBJ2-7|many|NA
CASSQDLGSRYEQYF
TGCGCCAGCAGCCAAGATCTTGGCAGCCGCTACGAGCAGTACTTC
>TRBV28|TRBJ2-3|many|NA
CASSLSGADTQYF
TGTGCCAGCAGTTTATCAGGGGCAGATACGCAGTATTTT
>TRBV2|TRBJ2-1|many|NA
CASRFALGGQFF
TGTGCCAGCAGATTTGCCCTTGGTGGGCAGTTCTTC
>TRBV6-2/TRBV6-3|TRBJ1-3|NA|NA
CASSLSGVSGNTIYF
TGTGCCAGCAGTTTAAGCGGAGTATCTGGAAACACCATATATTTT
>TRBV27|TRBJ1-2|many|NA
CASSLGRGDGYTF
TGTGCCAGCAGTCTAGGGAGGGGGGACGGCTACACCTTC